A selection of T cell receptor beta chains follows, all from one sample in a study of CXCR3-negative and CXCR3-positive naive CD8 T cells. TCRdb re-called the 5' RACE reads, yielding one record per CDR3 amino acid sequence without DNA. This listing includes about 63,000 distinct CDR3 sequences. Sequencing used naive CXCR3+ CD8+ T cells from blood. The receptors stem from a human donor in good health. Some clones in this sample may be carry-over from other donors' samples. The CDR3 runs from the conserved cysteine through the conserved F or W. Only some rows state a clone size, as once, few, many or a class for expanded clones.

>TRBV5-6|TRBJ2-1|15|-
CASGPPREADNEQFF
>TRBV6-2/TRBV6-3|TRBJ2-7|15|-
CASSYWAGTSYEQYF
>TRBV9|TRBJ2-2|18|-
CASSAGQGVIANTGELFF
>TRBV29-1|TRBJ2-7|12|-
CSVQGAVDEQYF
>TRBV18|TRBJ2-3|15|-
CASSPRTESTDTQYF
>TRBV7-6|TRBJ2-7|12|-
CASSSRFYEQYF
>TRBV21-1|TRBJ1-5|17|-
CASSKRHLGGSNQPQHF
>TRBV12-3/TRBV12-4|TRBJ2-5|14|-
CASKKAGARETQYF
>TRBV27|TRBJ2-3|14|-
CASTPGAYPDTQYF
>TRBV7-9|TRBJ1-1|14|-
CASSWTGTNTEAFF
>TRBV9|TRBJ2-4|14|-
CASSPSGAKNIQYF
>TRBV12-3/TRBV12-4|TRBJ2-5|14|-
CASLRADIQETQYF
>TRBV29-1|TRBJ1-1|12|-
CSVERPDTEAFF
>TRBV15|TRBJ1-1|15|-
CATSRPGIGNTEAFF
>TRBV29-1|TRBJ2-2|13|-
CSVEGPQSGELFF
>TRBV7-2|TRBJ2-7|15|-
CASSYGSGGMYEQYF
>TRBV29-1|TRBJ2-7|14|-
CSVEDTSGSGEQYF
>TRBV7-9|TRBJ2-1|14|-
CASSFTGWSNEQFF
>TRBV29-1|TRBJ2-1|13|-
CSGRASGTNEQFF
>TRBV5-1|TRBJ1-1|14|-
CASSLLLKDTEAFF
>TRBV7-8|TRBJ2-7|15|medium-sized
CASSSVGGVRGEQYF
>TRBV25-1|TRBJ2-7|15|-
CASSESTMASYEQYF
>TRBV28|TRBJ1-1|13|-
CASSHLGGVEAFF
>TRBV9|TRBJ2-7|16|-
CASSVGAAQGENEQYF
>TRBV12-3/TRBV12-4|TRBJ2-5|15|-
CASSPDRRDQETQYF
>TRBV12-3/TRBV12-4|TRBJ1-2|13|-
CASSFGGYDGYTF
>TRBV12-3/TRBV12-4|TRBJ2-7|11|-
CASSRGYGQYF
>TRBV7-9|TRBJ2-7|16|-
CASSLGPFGREDEQYF
>TRBV2|TRBJ2-7|14|-
CAAHPLTGGLEQYF
>TRBV12-3/TRBV12-4|TRBJ1-1|17|-
CASSLLAVGQGPEGAFF
>TRBV28|TRBJ2-7|14|-
CASSLPGQGDEQYF
>TRBV3-1|TRBJ2-3|15|-
CASTPPGGGPDTQYF
>TRBV29-1|TRBJ2-7|16|-
CSVEARGTFGTYEQYF
>TRBV29-1|TRBJ2-7|11|-
CSVVYGYEQYF
>TRBV7-3|TRBJ1-1|13|-
CASSLAKPGEAFF
>TRBV14|TRBJ2-1|17|-
CASSQDQAAVGENEQFF
>TRBV7-2|TRBJ2-7|14|-
CASSFRDNIYEQYF
>TRBV7-6|TRBJ1-4|11|-
CASSLGDILFF
>TRBV28|TRBJ2-3|14|-
CASSLGIRTDTQYF
>TRBV5-1|TRBJ2-7|14|-
CASSTRGASYEQYF
>TRBV6-2/TRBV6-3|TRBJ2-3|16|-
CASSFPGQGLTDTQYF
>TRBV12-3/TRBV12-4|TRBJ2-4|15|-
CASSLLGIAKNIQYF
>TRBV5-1|TRBJ2-7|15|-
CASSLDGGGTYEQYF
>TRBV7-8|TRBJ2-1|16|-
CASSLGAGTPYNEQFF
>TRBV19|TRBJ1-1|14|-
CASRRQTTDTEAFF
>TRBV5-1|TRBJ2-2|15|-
CASSFEASGAGELFF
>TRBV29-1|TRBJ2-1|14|-
CSVEGLSSYNEQFF
>TRBV9|TRBJ2-5|15|-
CASSEGGGSGETQYF
>TRBV6-6|TRBJ1-5|15|-
CASGLGAYSNQPQHF
>TRBV29-1|TRBJ2-5|15|-
CSVDDAGVYQETQYF
>TRBV19|TRBJ1-1|15|-
CASRSGTGMWTEAFF
>TRBV5-1|TRBJ2-7|11|-
CASSLGDEQYF
>TRBV20-1|TRBJ2-1|14|-
CSAGPGTGGYEQFF
>TRBV6-5|TRBJ2-5|15|-
CASSYSPGVTETQYF
>TRBV6-5|TRBJ2-6|19|-
CASSYSLAGDLAGANVLTF
>TRBV4-3|TRBJ2-7|14|medium-sized
CASSQDKGFYEQYF
>TRBV9|TRBJ2-7|14|-
CASSVVPGPYEQYF